This T cell receptor (beta chain) stems from a study of blood T cell repertoires in COVID-19. Across the study: Italy, Spain and the United States were the sources of the convalescent and acute COVID-19 samples. PBMCs, B-cell-depleted T cells, or T cells provided the cDNA or gDNA that made up the material.

Patients in Seattle were enrolled during active infection, then followed longitudinally. The ends lost 4 bases at V and 1 base at J; junction bases unmatched: 5. The CDR3 loop spans 16 amino acids. Germline V lookup: CDR1 SGDLS, CDR2 YYNGEE. Original processing notes: Reference gene primers were amplified, and this amplification served to estimate nucleated cell counts. Assay used: immunoSEQ multiplex PCR; TCRdb lists only in-frame clones, some missing. The DNA was the basis for D and trimming; V, J and clone size are from that table. The data show 300,000 to 400,000 clones, roughly 89% seen once. The chain is built from TRBV9 and TRBJ1-1; TRBD1 aligns across 12 bases. Sequencing was done on a sample of peripheral blood. The clonotype was recovered from a man aged 25-45 years with COVID-19, enrolled during active disease. The CDR3 nucleotides are TGTGCCAGCAGCCCAGGGACAGGGGGCCCGAACACTGAAGCTTTCTTT. Its translation: CASSPGTGGPNTEAFF. The full variable domain, completed using reference TRBV9 and TRBJ1-1, is DSGVTQTPKHLITATGQRVTLRCSPRSGDLSVYWYQQSLDQGLQFLIQYYNGEERAKGNILERFSAQQFPDLHSELNLSSLELGDSALYFCASSPGTGGPNTEAFFGQGTRLTVV.